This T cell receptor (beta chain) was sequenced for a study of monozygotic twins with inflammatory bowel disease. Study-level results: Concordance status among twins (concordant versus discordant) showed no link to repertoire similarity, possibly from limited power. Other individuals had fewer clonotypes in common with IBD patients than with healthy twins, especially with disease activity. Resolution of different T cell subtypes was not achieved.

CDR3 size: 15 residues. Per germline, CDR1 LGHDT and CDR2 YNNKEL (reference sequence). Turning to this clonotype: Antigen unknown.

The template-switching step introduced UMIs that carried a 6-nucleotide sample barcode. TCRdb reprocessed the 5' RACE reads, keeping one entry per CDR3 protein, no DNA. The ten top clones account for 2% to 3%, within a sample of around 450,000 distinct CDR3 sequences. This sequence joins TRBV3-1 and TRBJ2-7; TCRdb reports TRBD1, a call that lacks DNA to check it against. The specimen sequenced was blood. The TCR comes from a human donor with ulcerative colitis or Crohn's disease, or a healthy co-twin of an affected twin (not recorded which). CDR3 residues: CASSQDFGQGYEQYF.